This is a list of T cell receptor beta chains from one sample in a study of T cell responses to AZD1222 COVID-19 vaccine. This table comes from immunoSEQ multiplex PCR, and its TCRdb copy is limited to in-frame clones, with some not included. The sample consists of about 140,000 clones, around 90% of them appearing once. The material was peripheral blood, obtained 28 days after the second AZD1222 dose. These receptor sequences come from an adult who received the AZD1222 COVID-19 vaccine. Each CDR3 is given with its conserved first and last residue. A D gene is named only where the DNA matches it firmly. Size tells how often a clone was seen (once, few, many) or the class of an expanded clone, and some rows leave it out.

cdr3_aa cdr3_nt clone_size j_call d_call v_call
CSVGGARNQPQHF TGCAGCGTGGGGGGGGCGCGCAATCAGCCCCAGCATTTT NA TRBJ1-5 NA TRBV29-1
CASSPQGFGTGGQPQHF TGTGCCAGCAGTCCCCAAGGGTTCGGGACAGGTGGGCAGCCCCAGCATTTT NA TRBJ1-5 TRBD1 TRBV6-2/TRBV6-3
CAAHRHEDNEQFF TGTGCCGCCCACCGACATGAGGACAATGAGCAGTTCTTC few TRBJ2-1 NA TRBV28
CASTEGSTNEKLFF TGTGCCAGCACCGAGGGCTCAACTAATGAAAAACTGTTTTTT NA TRBJ1-4 NA TRBV6-5
CASSPEKGTLYAATEQFF TGTGCCAGCAGCCCCGAAAAGGGGACCTTATACGCCGCTACGGAGCAGTTCTTC NA TRBJ2-1 NA TRBV28
CASTSNRASYEQYF TGTGCCAGCACCTCAAACAGGGCCTCCTACGAGCAGTACTTC NA TRBJ2-7 NA TRBV7-2
CASSMTSGSLNEQFF TGTGCCAGTAGTATGACTAGCGGGAGCCTAAATGAGCAGTTCTTC medium-sized TRBJ2-1 TRBD2 TRBV19
CASSQGGATVYNEQFF TGTGCCAGCAGCCAAGGGGGCGCAACGGTATACAATGAGCAGTTCTTC few TRBJ2-1 NA TRBV4-2
CATETGTSETQYF TGTGCCACCGAAACCGGGACTAGTGAGACCCAGTACTTC NA TRBJ2-5 TRBD2 TRBV28
CASSPRGNPLYNSPLHF TGTGCCAGCAGTCCAAGGGGTAATCCCCTTTATAATTCACCCCTCCACTTT NA TRBJ1-6 NA TRBV6-6
CASSPGGTGNEKLFF TGCGCCAGCAGCCCAGGGGGGACGGGCAATGAAAAACTGTTTTTT NA TRBJ1-4 TRBD1 TRBV5-1
CASSIDDSGAPEQYF TGTGCCAGTAGTATAGATGACAGCGGAGCTCCCGAGCAGTACTTC NA TRBJ2-7 NA TRBV19
CADPDTCRPEIKRGALFF TGTGCCGACCCCGATACCTGCAGGCCGGAGATCAAACGGGGCGCGCTGTTTTTT once TRBJ2-2 NA TRBV19
CASTSPGAGQSHTF TGTGCCAGCACGTCCCCCGGGGCAGGGCAGTCACACACCTTC NA TRBJ1-2 NA TRBV5-6
CASSLFTGVNEQYF TGTGCCAGCAGCTTATTTACGGGAGTGAACGAGCAGTACTTC once TRBJ2-7 NA TRBV11-2
CASRIGGAGYNEQFF TGTGCCAGCAGAATCGGGGGGGCCGGATACAATGAGCAGTTCTTC NA TRBJ2-1 TRBD2 TRBV28
CASSSPPGRGPIGETQYF TGCGCCAGCAGCTCGCCGCCTGGCCGGGGGCCTATCGGGGAGACCCAGTACTTC few TRBJ2-5 NA TRBV5-1
CASGRDSDSPLHF TGTGCCAGCGGCCGGGATTCGGATTCACCCCTCCACTTT NA TRBJ1-6 NA TRBV6-5
CASSPAGGLGADTQYF TGTGCCAGCAGCCCCGCCGGGGGACTAGGGGCGGATACGCAGTATTTT once TRBJ2-3 TRBD2 TRBV4-2
CATAVGQNIQYF TGTGCCACAGCAGTCGGGCAGAACATTCAGTACTTC NA TRBJ2-4 NA TRBV28
CASSDGTSGGDANTGELFF TGTGCCAGCAGCGACGGGACTAGCGGGGGGGACGCGAACACCGGGGAGCTGTTTTTT NA TRBJ2-2 TRBD2 TRBV7-9
CASDSLGDGGHEQYF TGTGCCTCGGATAGCTTGGGAGATGGGGGTCACGAGCAGTACTTC few TRBJ2-7 NA TRBV30
CASSQDWEGYEQYF TGTGCCAGCAGCCAAGATTGGGAAGGCTACGAGCAGTACTTC NA TRBJ2-7 NA TRBV3-1/TRBV3-2
CASGTGSSGNTIYF TGTGCCAGCGGCACAGGGTCCTCTGGAAACACCATATATTTT once TRBJ1-3 NA TRBV6-5
CASSSRAYEQYF TGTGCCAGCAGCTCGCGAGCCTACGAGCAGTACTTC NA TRBJ2-7 NA TRBV7-2
CASRPSPRGRPEAFF TGTGCCAGCAGGCCATCCCCCCGGGGGCGGCCTGAAGCTTTCTTT NA TRBJ1-1 NA TRBV2
CASSRTGISGANVLTF TGTGCCAGCTCACGGACAGGGATCTCTGGGGCCAACGTCCTGACTTTC few TRBJ2-6 TRBD1 TRBV18
CASSQAGGDEQFF TGTGCCAGCAGCCAAGCGGGGGGAGATGAGCAGTTCTTC NA TRBJ2-1 TRBD2 TRBV4-2
CASSFGQGYGYTF TGTGCCAGCAGTTTTGGACAGGGATATGGCTACACCTTC once TRBJ1-2 TRBD1 TRBV28
CSGHREQETQYF TGCAGCGGACACAGGGAACAAGAGACCCAGTACTTC NA TRBJ2-5 NA TRBV29-1
CASRPTGGATGELFF TGTGCCAGCAGACCGACAGGGGGCGCCACCGGGGAGCTGTTTTTT once TRBJ2-2 TRBD1 TRBV3-1/TRBV3-2
CSVSKVDSIEAFF TGCAGCGTATCTAAGGTAGACAGTATTGAAGCTTTCTTT NA TRBJ1-1 NA TRBV29-1
CASSAGTGHGYYGYTF TGTGCCAGCAGCGCGGGGACAGGTCATGGTTACTATGGCTACACCTTC NA TRBJ1-2 TRBD1 TRBV9
CASSRGGVAEAFF TGTGCCAGCAGCCGGGGAGGGGTCGCTGAAGCTTTCTTT NA TRBJ1-1 NA TRBV7-2
CASSTPFGLAKNIQYF TGTGCCAGCAGTACTCCCTTTGGGCTAGCCAAAAACATTCAGTACTTC NA TRBJ2-4 NA TRBV28
CASSFGHYEQYF TGTGCCAGCAGCTTTGGACACTACGAGCAGTACTTC once TRBJ2-7 NA TRBV7-9
CASSLSGEREPQHF TGTGCCAGCAGTTTATCCGGGGAGCGTGAGCCCCAGCATTTT NA TRBJ1-5 NA TRBV28
CASSDGMNTEAFF TGTGCCAGCTCAGATGGGATGAACACTGAAGCTTTCTTT NA TRBJ1-1 NA TRBV18
CASRARLENIQYF TGTGCCAGCAGAGCACGACTAGAAAACATTCAGTACTTC NA TRBJ2-4 NA TRBV28
CASSLGDRSYGYTF TGTGCCAGCAGTTTAGGAGACAGGAGCTATGGCTACACCTTC NA TRBJ1-2 NA TRBV28
CAWSVSSGGWTEAFF TGTGCCTGGAGTGTATCCTCAGGGGGTTGGACTGAAGCTTTCTTT NA TRBJ1-1 TRBD1 TRBV30
CASSPGQEGAEAFF TGCGCCAGCAGCCCCGGACAGGAAGGGGCTGAAGCTTTCTTT NA TRBJ1-1 TRBD1 TRBV5-1
CASSRDFSYEQYF TGCGCCAGCAGCCGGGACTTCTCCTACGAGCAGTACTTC NA TRBJ2-7 NA TRBV5-1
CASSLETLGVEAFF TGTGCCAGCAGCTTAGAAACCCTGGGGGTTGAAGCTTTCTTT NA TRBJ1-1 NA TRBV7-8
CATSRDGGGRQPQHF TGTGCCACCAGCAGAGATGGGGGAGGGCGTCAGCCCCAGCATTTT once TRBJ1-5 NA TRBV15
CASRGRGDAKETQYF TGTGCCAGCAGAGGCAGGGGAGACGCAAAAGAGACCCAGTACTTC few TRBJ2-5 NA TRBV2
CASSQKVALRGTDTQYF TGTGCCAGCAGCCAAAAAGTAGCGCTAAGGGGCACAGATACGCAGTATTTT once TRBJ2-3 NA TRBV3-1/TRBV3-2
CASSQIQGGTEAFF TGCGCCAGCAGCCAAATACAGGGAGGCACTGAAGCTTTCTTT NA TRBJ1-1 NA TRBV4-3
CATSDRDRGLYNEQFF TGTGCCACCAGTGACCGTGACAGGGGGCTATACAATGAGCAGTTCTTC few TRBJ2-1 TRBD1 TRBV24-1